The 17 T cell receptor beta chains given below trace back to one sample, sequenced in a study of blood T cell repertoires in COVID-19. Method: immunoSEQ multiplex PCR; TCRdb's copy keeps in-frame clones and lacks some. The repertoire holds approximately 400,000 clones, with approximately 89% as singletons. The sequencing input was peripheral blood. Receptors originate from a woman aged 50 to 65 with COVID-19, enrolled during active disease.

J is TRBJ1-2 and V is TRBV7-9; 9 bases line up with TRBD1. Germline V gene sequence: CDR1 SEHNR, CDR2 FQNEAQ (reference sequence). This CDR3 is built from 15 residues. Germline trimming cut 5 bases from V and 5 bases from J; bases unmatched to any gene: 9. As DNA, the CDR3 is TGTGCCAGCAGCCCTACCGGGACAGGGAGTTATGGCTACACCTTC. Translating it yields CASSPTGTGSYGYTF.

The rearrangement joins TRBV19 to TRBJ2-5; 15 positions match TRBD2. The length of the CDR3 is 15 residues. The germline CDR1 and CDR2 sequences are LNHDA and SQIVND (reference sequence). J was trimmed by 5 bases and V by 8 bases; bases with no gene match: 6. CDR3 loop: CASRTSGGATETQYF. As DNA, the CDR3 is TGTGCCAGTCGGACTAGCGGGGGGGCTACGGAGACCCAGTACTTC.

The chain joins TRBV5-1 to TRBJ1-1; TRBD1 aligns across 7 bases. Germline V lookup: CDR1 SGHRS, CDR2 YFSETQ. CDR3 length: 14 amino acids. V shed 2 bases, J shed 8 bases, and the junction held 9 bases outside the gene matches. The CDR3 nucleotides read TGCGCCAGCAGCTTATTGACAGGGCTTAACGAAGCTTTCTTT. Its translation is CASSLLTGLNEAFF.

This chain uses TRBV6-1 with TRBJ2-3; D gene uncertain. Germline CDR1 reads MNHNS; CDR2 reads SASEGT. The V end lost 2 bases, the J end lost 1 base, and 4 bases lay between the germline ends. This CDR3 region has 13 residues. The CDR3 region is CASSEQGTDTQYF. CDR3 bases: TGTGCCAGCAGTGAACAGGGCACAGATACGCAGTATTTT.

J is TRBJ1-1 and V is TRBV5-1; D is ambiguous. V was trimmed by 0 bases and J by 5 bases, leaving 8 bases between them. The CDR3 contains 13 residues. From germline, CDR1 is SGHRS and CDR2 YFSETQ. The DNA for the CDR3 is TGCGCCAGCAGCTTGGGTAAAGCAACTGAAGCTTTCTTT. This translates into CASSLGKATEAFF.

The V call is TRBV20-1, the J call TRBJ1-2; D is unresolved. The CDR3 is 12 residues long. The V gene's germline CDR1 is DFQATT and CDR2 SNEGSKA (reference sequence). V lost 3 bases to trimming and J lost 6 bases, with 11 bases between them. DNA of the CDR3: TGCAGTGCTAGTGGGTCGGTCGATGGCTACACCTTC. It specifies CSASGSVDGYTF.

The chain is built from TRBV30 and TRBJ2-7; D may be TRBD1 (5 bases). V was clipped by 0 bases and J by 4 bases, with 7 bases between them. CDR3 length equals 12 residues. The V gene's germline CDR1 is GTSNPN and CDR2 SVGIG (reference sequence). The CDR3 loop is CAWSVGAYEQYF. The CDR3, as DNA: TGTGCCTGGAGTGTTGGGGCGTACGAGCAGTACTTC.

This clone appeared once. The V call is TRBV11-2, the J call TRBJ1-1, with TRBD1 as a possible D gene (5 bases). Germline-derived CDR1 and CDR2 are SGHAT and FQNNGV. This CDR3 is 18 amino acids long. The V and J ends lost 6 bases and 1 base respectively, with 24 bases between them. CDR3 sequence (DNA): TGTGCCAGCAGTATTAGGCCCCGGACAAGTACAGGGAACACTGAAGCTTTCTTT. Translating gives CASSIRPRTSTGNTEAFF. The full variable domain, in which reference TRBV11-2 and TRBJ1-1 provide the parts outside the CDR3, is EAGVAQSPRYKIIEKRQSVAFWCNPISGHATLYWYQQILGQGPKLLIQFQNNGVVDDSQLPKDRFSAERLKGVDSTLKIQPAKLEDSAVYLCASSIRPRTSTGNTEAFFGQGTRLTVV.

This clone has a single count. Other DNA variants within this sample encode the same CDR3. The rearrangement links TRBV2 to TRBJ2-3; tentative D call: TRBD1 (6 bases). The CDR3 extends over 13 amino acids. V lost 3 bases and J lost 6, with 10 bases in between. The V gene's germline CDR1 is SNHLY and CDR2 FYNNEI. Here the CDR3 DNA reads TGTGCCAGCAGTGAGGGGGCCAGGGATACGCAGTATTTT. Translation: CASSEGARDTQYF.

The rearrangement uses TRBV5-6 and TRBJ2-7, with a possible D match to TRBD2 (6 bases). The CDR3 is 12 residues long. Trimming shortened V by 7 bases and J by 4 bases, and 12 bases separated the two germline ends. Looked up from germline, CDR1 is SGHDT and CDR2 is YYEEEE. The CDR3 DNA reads TGTGCCAGCGGGACTGATCATTACGAGCAGTACTTC. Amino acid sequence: CASGTDHYEQYF.

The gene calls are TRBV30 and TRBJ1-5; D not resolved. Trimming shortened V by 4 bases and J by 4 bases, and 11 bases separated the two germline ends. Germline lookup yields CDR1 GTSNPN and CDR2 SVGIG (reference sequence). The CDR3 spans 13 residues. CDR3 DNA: TGTGCCTGGACTAGATCCCTAAATCAGCCCCAGCATTTT. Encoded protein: CAWTRSLNQPQHF.

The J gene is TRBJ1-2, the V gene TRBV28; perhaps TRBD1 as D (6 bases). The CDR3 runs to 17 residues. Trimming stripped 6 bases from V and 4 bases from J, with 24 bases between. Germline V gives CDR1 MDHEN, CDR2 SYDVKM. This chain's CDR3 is CASSTPTGIAGAYGYTF. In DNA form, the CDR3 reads TGTGCCAGCAGCACACCCACCGGGATCGCGGGGGCCTATGGCTACACCTTC.

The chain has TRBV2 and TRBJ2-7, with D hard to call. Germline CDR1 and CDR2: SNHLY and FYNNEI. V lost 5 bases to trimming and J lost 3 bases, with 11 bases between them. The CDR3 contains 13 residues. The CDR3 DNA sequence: TGTGCCAGCAGTCAGGCTCGTTTCTACGAGCAGTACTTC. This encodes CASSQARFYEQYF.

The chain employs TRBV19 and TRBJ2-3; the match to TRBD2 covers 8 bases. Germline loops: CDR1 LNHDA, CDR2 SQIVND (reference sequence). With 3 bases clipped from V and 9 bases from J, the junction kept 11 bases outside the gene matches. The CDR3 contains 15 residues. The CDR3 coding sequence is TGTGCCAGTAGTATGATATTAGGGCGACTAGCGACGCAGTATTTT. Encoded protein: CASSMILGRLATQYF.

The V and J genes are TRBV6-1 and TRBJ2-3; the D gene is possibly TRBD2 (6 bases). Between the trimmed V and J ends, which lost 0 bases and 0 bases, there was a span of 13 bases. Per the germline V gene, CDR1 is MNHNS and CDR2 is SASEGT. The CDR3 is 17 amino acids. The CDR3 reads CASSEAGGTTSTDTQYF. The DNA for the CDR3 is TGTGCCAGCAGTGAAGCTGGAGGGACCACTAGCACAGATACGCAGTATTTT.

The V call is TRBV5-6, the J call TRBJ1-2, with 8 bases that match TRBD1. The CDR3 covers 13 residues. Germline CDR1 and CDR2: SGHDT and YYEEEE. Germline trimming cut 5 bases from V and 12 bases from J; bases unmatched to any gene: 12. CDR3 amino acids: CASRYDWTGRNTF. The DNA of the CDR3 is TGTGCCAGCAGGTACGATTGGACAGGGCGGAACACCTTC.

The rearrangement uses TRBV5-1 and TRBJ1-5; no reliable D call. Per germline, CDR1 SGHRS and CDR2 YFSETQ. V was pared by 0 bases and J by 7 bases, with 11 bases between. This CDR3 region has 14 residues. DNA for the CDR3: TGCGCCAGCAGCTTGGCCGAAGGAGGACAGCCCCAGCATTTT. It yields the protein CASSLAEGGQPQHF.